This T cell receptor beta chain comes out of a study of blood T cells in healthy people across ages (dated by TCRdb to about 2015). Turning to the overall study: In model experiments, roughly one uniquely barcoded TCR beta cDNA molecule per two T cells was captured by template switching. Using the same blood draw, the study looked at two additional independent replicas of 1 million unique cDNA reads for two donors, one aged 18 to 30 and the other aged 80 or older. To track age-related changes in TCR beta repertoire diversity, the study relied on deep sequencing normalized with unique cDNA molecular identifiers. The donors were split into four age groups: young (average about 15 years), middle-aged (39), aged (approximately 60) and long-lived (under 90).

This clonotype came up once. It has no known antigen specificity. The input lacks base qualities; no much larger clone sits a single base away. The library was produced with 5' RACE. The sequencer was an Illumina HiSeq 2500. The second PCR ran for about 6 to 11 cycles and used a J-beta primer mix along with a sample-barcoded 5' primer. A unique molecular identifier was introduced onto each TCR beta cDNA molecule by a template-switch 5' adaptor carrying 12 random nucleotides. At least 3 million CDR3-containing paired-end reads were obtained from each sample. First-strand cDNA synthesis was performed from all RNA using the Mint cDNA synthesis kit, with priming by a TRBC-specific oligonucleotide. After uracil-DNA glycosylase treatment, a first 18-cycle PCR used universal primers M1SS and BC2_uni_R on all cDNA. The paper's data handling went like this. Normalization of each sample was performed by random selection of 1 million high-quality reads, each carrying a distinct molecular identifier. Instead of being binned into consensus sequences, reads with shared molecular identifiers were discarded. CDR3 identification, clonotype clustering and error correction used MiTCR with a Q25 quality threshold and the strictest error-elimination algorithm. A nonparametric unseen species model using Euler transformation provided a lower-bound estimate of total TCR beta diversity. TCRdb reworked the public reads: Q25 trimming with fastp, MiXCR clone assembly, productive beta chains retained. Every entry covers one CDR3 protein and lists the most common genes and DNA from its rows. The V and J calls and clone size come from TCRdb's table, not from the authors' own analysis. The sample contains more than 1,000,000 distinct CDR3 sequences, 25% of them found a single time. Less than 0.85% of the sample goes to the ten largest clones.

The donors were about 40 Caucasian individuals from Russia, aged roughly 6 to 100 years, who were systemically healthy. Ten milliliters of peripheral blood were drawn from each donor into EDTA-treated Vacutainer tubes. PBMCs were isolated by Ficoll-Paque density-gradient centrifugation, with at least 6 million obtained per sample. Trizol reagent was used to extract total RNA from PBMCs, with at least 5.5 micrograms per sample. For every donor, flow cytometry on a PBMC aliquot measured the percentage of naive CD45RAhigh/CD27high T cells. General conclusions and limits of the study: Estimates of total diversity from one million sequenced T cells were regarded as lower bounds and underestimates. Observed TCR beta diversity correlated strongly with the percentage of naive T cells measured by flow cytometry. As age increased, observed TCR beta diversity per million T cells dropped in a roughly linear way, and a significant reduction was already evident by age 40. The CMV infection status of donors was not known, potentially confounding age-related changes in expanded clonotypes. Compared with the aged group, more naive CD4+ T cells, fewer expanded clones and increased TCR diversity were shown by the long-lived group, suggesting age selection. Because profiling used bulk unsorted PBMCs, naive and antigen-experienced compartments could not be compared conclusively.

These data were also reused for a study on T cells of mothers and their children. From the second report: The donors were nine systemically healthy Caucasian individuals, made up of three mothers and their six children. cDNA synthesis consumed the entire amount of extracted RNA, loaded at 1.5 ug RNA in each 15 ul reaction. In the second PCR, the M1S primer introduced both the sample barcodes and 2-4 random nucleotides. Over 8.5 million TCR beta CDR3 reads were obtained for each mother, and around 2.7 million reads were obtained for each child. Thymic selection similarly shapes TCR recombination output in related and unrelated pairs, with minor effect from inherited differences. Normalized repertoire overlap was always slightly but never significantly higher in related than unrelated mother-child pairs. Persistent microchimeric T cell clones were not detected, at a sensitivity of 85 to 100 clones per million clonotypes. In the study, deep NGS was used to compare the TCR beta repertoires of mothers and children, and features distinguishing related mother-child pairs from unrelated individuals were sought. Mothers averaged roughly 40 +/- 4 years of age and children averaged about 10 +/- 4 years. After adapter ligation was performed with NEBNext reagents, the libraries were sequenced on an Illumina HiSeq 2000 with 100+100 nt paired-end reads. To avoid cross-contamination, the mother libraries and the child libraries were prepared a month apart and sequenced in separate runs. For each donor, somewhere between roughly 450,000 and 2,000,000 distinct TCR beta clonotypes were identified. Naive TCR beta clonotypes were estimated from low-frequency clonotypes matched to each donor's FACS-determined naive share, without sorting.

This clonotype originated in a girl aged 2 to 9 in good health. Material for sequencing was blood.

The CDR3 has the sequence CASSSVNPNEQFF. Read as DNA, the sequence is TGCGCCAGCAGCTCTGTTAATCCCAATGAGCAGTTCTTC. The chain links TRBV4-3 with TRBJ2-5, with no confident D gene call. TRBJ2-1 explains the end of the DNA better; the J call may be wrong. The CDR1 and CDR2 encoded by the germline V gene are LGHNA and YSLEER. The CDR3 numbers 13 residues from cysteine through phenylalanine. This entry keeps only the CDR3 DNA: 39 bases, framed from base 1.